A selection of T cell receptor beta chains follows, all from one sample in a study of T cell responses to AZD1222 COVID-19 vaccine. Clones were read by immunoSEQ multiplex PCR, and TCRdb kept only the in-frame ones, dropping some. The data show more than 100,000 clones, roughly 87% seen once. Material: peripheral blood, obtained on day 0 of AZD1222 vaccination. The receptors originated from an adult in good health. Both conserved end residues are part of each CDR3.

length: 17
J: TRBJ2-7
V: TRBV5-1
CDR3: CASSSPSSGGSSYEQYF

length: 14
J: TRBJ2-5
V: TRBV7-9
CDR3: CASSHEAREETQYF

length: 14
J: TRBJ2-7
V: TRBV6-2/TRBV6-3
CDR3: CASSYSQLPYEQYF

length: 16
J: TRBJ2-1
V: TRBV5-1
CDR3: CASSLGGTAVYNEQFF

length: 11
J: TRBJ2-5
V: TRBV2
CDR3: CASNGGETQYF

length: 13
J: TRBJ2-5
V: TRBV2
CDR3: CASSRLFGETQYF

length: 15
J: TRBJ2-3
V: TRBV30
CDR3: CAWSAPGRGSDTQYF

length: 16
J: TRBJ1-1
V: TRBV11-3
CDR3: CASSPLVTGLNTEAFF

length: 14
J: TRBJ1-2
V: TRBV5-1
CDR3: CASSLSGQVYGYTF

length: 12
J: TRBJ2-4
V: TRBV30
CDR3: CAWGRPVGIQYF

length: 15
J: TRBJ2-7
V: TRBV19
CDR3: CASSHPGGVSYEQYF